Shown below are 15 T cell receptor beta chains from a single sample sequenced in a study of T cells after yellow fever vaccination. TCRdb re-called the 5' RACE reads with MiXCR, one entry per CDR3 protein. This sample carries under 550,000 distinct CDR3 sequences, 21% of them seen once, and the ten largest clones take about 16%. The starting material was PBMCs, obtained roughly 20 days after the first yellow fever vaccination. Receptors were obtained from a young man who received the YFV17D yellow fever vaccine.

This sequence joins TRBV19 and TRBJ2-3, with 9 bases matching TRBD1. This CDR3 spans 16 amino acids. J lost 4 bases, V lost 7 bases, and 12 bases had no gene match. Germline loops: CDR1 LNHDA, CDR2 SQIVND (reference sequence). The CDR3 coding sequence is TGTGCCAGTACCTCGCCCTGGACAGGGGCTCCAGATACGCAGTATTTT. It yields the protein CASTSPWTGAPDTQYF.

The rearrangement joins TRBV6-2 or TRBV6-3 to TRBJ2-1; unclear D gene. Germline CDR1 MNHEY, CDR2 SVGEGT. Trimming stripped 7 bases from V and 9 bases from J, with 16 bases between. This CDR3 spans 13 amino acids. The CDR3 region has the DNA TGTGCCAGCACCTATCTGGAATGGAGTGAGCAGTTCTTC. It codes for CASTYLEWSEQFF.

This chain uses TRBV5-1 with TRBJ2-5; 8 bases are shared with TRBD1. V lost 5 bases, J lost 4 bases, and 13 bases stayed unmatched. The CDR3 runs to 16 residues. The germline CDR1 and CDR2 sequences are SGHRS and YFSETQ. The CDR3 DNA is TGCGCCAGCAGGCTAATTCCGGGACAGGAAGGAGAGACCCAGTACTTC. Translated, it gives CASRLIPGQEGETQYF. Based on the CDR3 plus reference TRBV5-1 and TRBJ2-5, the full variable domain is KAGVTQTPRYLIKTRGQQVTLSCSPISGHRSVSWYQQTPGQGLQFLFEYFSETQRNKGNFPGRFSGRQFSNSRSEMNVSTLELGDSALYLCASRLIPGQEGETQYFGPGTRLLVL.

The chain is built from TRBV25-1 and TRBJ2-3; 9 bases align to TRBD2. The ends lost 0 bases at V and 1 base at J; junction bases unmatched: 2. The V gene's germline CDR1 is MGHDK and CDR2 SYGVNS. CDR3 length: 16 amino acids. CDR3 coding DNA: TGTGCCAGCAGTGAATATGCTAGCGGGGGCACAGATACGCAGTATTTT. Translated, it gives CASSEYASGGTDTQYF.

This sequence joins TRBV6-1 and TRBJ2-6, with TRBD1 matching over 9 bases. Germline-derived CDR1 and CDR2 are MNHNS and SASEGT. The CDR3 runs to 20 residues. The J segment lost 0 bases and the V segment lost 0 bases, leaving 9 bases of the junction unmatched. CDR3 sequence: CASSEAWRTGVPSGANVLTF. In nucleotides, the CDR3 is TGTGCCAGCAGTGAAGCCTGGAGGACAGGGGTCCCCTCTGGGGCCAACGTCCTGACTTTC.

This clonotype showed up just a few times. The chain carries TRBV7-3 and TRBJ2-2, with 9 bases aligning to TRBD2. Trimming removed 5 bases from V and 3 bases from J; junction bases left unmatched: 7. The CDR3 loop spans 16 amino acids. Looked up from germline, CDR1 is SGHTA and CDR2 is FQGTGA. CDR3 DNA: TGTGCCAGCAGCCGCGGGACTAGCCAGTACACCGGGGAGCTGTTTTTT. This codes for CASSRGTSQYTGELFF.

This clonotype appeared a few times. The J gene is TRBJ2-7, the V gene TRBV7-8; 11 bases match TRBD1. The CDR3 has 14 amino acids. J lost 4 bases, V lost 3 bases, and 2 bases had no gene match. Germline lookup yields CDR1 SGHVS and CDR2 FQNEAQ. The CDR3 here is CASSFRDRGYEQYV. CDR3 coding DNA: TGTGCCAGCAGCTTCCGGGACAGGGGGTACGAGCAGTACGTC.

This clonotype was seen a handful of times. The genes are TRBV10-3 and TRBJ1-5; 8 bases agree with TRBD1. Germline V gene sequence: CDR1 ENHRY, CDR2 SYGVKD. J gave up 6 bases and V 4 bases, and 8 bases lay outside the gene matches. The CDR3 extends over 15 amino acids. The CDR3 sequence is CAISAEQGGSQPQHF. The CDR3 coding sequence is TGTGCCATCAGTGCGGAACAGGGGGGCAGTCAGCCCCAGCATTTT.

This chain joins TRBV7-8 and TRBJ2-1, with D perhaps matching TRBD2 (6 bases). V shed 6 bases and J shed 2 bases, with 17 bases lying between them. The CDR3 has 16 amino acids. Germline V lookup: CDR1 SGHVS, CDR2 FQNEAQ. CDR3 sequence: CASRMVGLTAYNEQFF. The CDR3 DNA follows: TGTGCCAGCAGGATGGTAGGACTAACCGCCTACAATGAGCAGTTCTTC. The full variable domain, its missing parts supplied by reference TRBV7-8 and TRBJ2-1, is GAGVSQSPRYKVAKRGQDVALRCDPISGHVSLFWYQQALGQGPEFLTYFQNEAQLDKSGLPSDRFFAERPEGSVSTLKIQRTQQEDSAVYLCASRMVGLTAYNEQFFGPGTRLTVL.

The gene calls are TRBV4-1 and TRBJ1-3; a possible D gene is TRBD1 (5 bases). The CDR3 length is 17 residues. Trimming pared 0 bases from V and 1 base from J, leaving 13 bases between. Germline V CDR1 and CDR2: MGHRA, YSYEKL. The DNA of the CDR3 is TGCGCCAGCAGCCAAGATCCTCCTGGGGGATCTGGAAACACCATATATTTT. Its protein is CASSQDPPGGSGNTIYF.

This rearrangement joins TRBV27 to TRBJ2-1; 11 bases match TRBD2. Germline V gene data show CDR1 as MNHEY and CDR2 as SMNVEV (reference sequence). The CDR3 has 17 amino acids. Trimming at V came to 5 bases and at J to 4 bases, leaving 10 bases not matched to a gene. CDR3: CASSLFQTSGAYNEQFF. In nucleotides, the CDR3 is TGTGCCAGCAGTCTTTTTCAGACTAGCGGGGCTTACAATGAGCAGTTCTTC.

This sequence joins TRBV5-1 and TRBJ1-1; D is uncertain. V lost 0 bases and J 3 bases, leaving 12 bases between the germline ends. The CDR3 runs to 15 residues. CDR1 is SGHRS, CDR2 YFSETQ, per germline. CDR3 loop: CASSLGYRVDTEAFF. The CDR3 DNA is TGCGCCAGCAGCTTGGGTTACCGGGTGGACACTGAAGCTTTCTTT.

This clonotype came up a few times. The J gene is TRBJ1-6, the V gene TRBV12-3 or TRBV12-4, with D uncertain. The CDR3 loop spans 15 amino acids. With 6 bases removed from V and 1 base from J, the gap between germline ends came to 10 bases. CDR3 coding DNA: TGTGCCAGCAGCCCCCACAGATCCTATAATTCACCCCTCCACTTT. Its translation is CASSPHRSYNSPLHF.

This clonotype was seen ten or more times. This chain joins TRBV13 and TRBJ2-1; 8 bases are shared with TRBD1. J was trimmed by 6 bases and V by 4 bases; bases with no gene match: 8. Per germline, CDR1 PRHDT and CDR2 FYEKMQ (reference sequence). The CDR3 is 15 residues long. CDR3 DNA: TGTGCCAGCAGCTCTCAGGGGGCGCGGGGCAATGAGCAGTTCTTC. It translates to CASSSQGARGNEQFF.

This clonotype was seen more than once but under ten times. The chain is built from TRBV7-2 and TRBJ2-7; D remains unclear. The V and J ends lost 5 bases and 2 bases respectively, with 13 bases between them. Germline V gives CDR1 SGHTA, CDR2 FQGNSA. There are 14 residues in the CDR3. CDR3 DNA: TGTGCCAGCAGCCCAGAAAGTCTAACCTACGAGCAGTACTTC. Its protein product is CASSPESLTYEQYF.